This T cell receptor beta chain was found in a study of blood T cell repertoires in COVID-19. For the study at large: Spain, Italy and the United States supplied samples that represented acute and convalescent COVID-19. Sample material is recorded as cDNA or gDNA derived from T cells, B-cell-depleted T cells, or PBMCs.

As handled by the study authors: Estimation of nucleated cell counts relied on the amplification of reference gene primers. Only in-frame clones appear in the TCRdb table, and some are missing; sequencing was by immunoSEQ multiplex PCR. V, J and clone size are those of that table, while D and trimming were read from the DNA. The table shows roughly 180,000 clones, with about 82% occurring only once. CDR3 length: 14 amino acids. Germline trimming cut 4 bases from V and 6 bases from J; bases unmatched to any gene: 8. The V gene's germline CDR1 is LGHNA and CDR2 YSLEER. This chain uses TRBV4-3 with TRBJ1-1, with 7 positions matching TRBD1. This TCR was sampled from a woman aged 30 to 39 with acute or convalescent COVID-19. Sequenced: peripheral blood. DNA of the CDR3: TGCGCCAGCAGCCTTGACAGGGTCCACGCTGAAGCTTTCTTT. Its translation: CASSLDRVHAEAFF.